Shown below are 30 T cell receptor beta chains from a single sample sequenced in a study of cytomegalovirus exposure and HLA in healthy donors. The PCR was carried out with 60 Vbeta primers and 13 Jbeta primers. The data were produced by immunoSEQ multiplex PCR, yet TCRdb's version contains in-frame clones alone and is incomplete. Listed are 120,000 to 150,000 clones; less than 3.5% falls within the top ten. Sequenced sample: PBMCs. The receptors come from a man aged 35-49 years in good health and CMV-seronegative.

The V call is TRBV4-3, the J call TRBJ1-5; D ambiguous. CDR1 is LGHNA, CDR2 YSLEER, per germline. The CDR3 sequence is 15 residues long. The ends were cut back, 0 bases at V and 1 base at J, with 7 bases in the middle. CDR3 sequence: CASSQEERSNQPQHF. The CDR3 bases are TGCGCCAGCAGCCAAGAAGAGCGAAGCAATCAGCCCCAGCATTTT.

The genes are TRBV11-2 and TRBJ2-7; D not certain. Per germline, CDR1 SGHAT and CDR2 FQNNGV. The CDR3 contains 13 residues. Trimming took off 2 bases at V and 3 bases at J, with 8 bases between the two ends. CDR3 DNA sequence: TGTGCCAGCAGCTTACAAACCAGCTACGAGCAGTACTTC. Encoded protein: CASSLQTSYEQYF.

V is TRBV6-5 and J is TRBJ2-2, with TRBD1 identical over 10 bases. There are 14 residues in the CDR3. The V gene end was trimmed by 10 bases and the J gene end by 6 bases; junction bases not matched to a gene: 8. Germline CDR1 reads MNHEY; CDR2 reads SVGAGI. The CDR3 DNA reads as TGTGCCACCAGGACAGGGGGAAGGTCCGGGGAGCTGTTTTTT. This codes for CATRTGGRSGELFF.

This sequence joins TRBV7-2 and TRBJ1-5; the match to TRBD1 covers 9 bases. Germline V gene sequence: CDR1 SGHTA, CDR2 FQGNSA. The CDR3 is 15 residues long. V lost 2 bases and J lost 5; bases outside the gene matches: 4. The DNA for the CDR3 is TGTGCCAGCAGCTTAAGGAGGACAGGGGATCAGCCCCAGCATTTT. Its translation is CASSLRRTGDQPQHF. The whole variable domain, filled in from reference TRBV7-2 and TRBJ1-5, reads GAGVSQSPSNKVTEKGKDVELRCDPISGHTALYWYRQSLGQGLEFLIYFQGNSAPDKSGLPSDRFSAERTGGSVSTLTIQRTQQEDSAVYLCASSLRRTGDQPQHFGDGTRLSIL.

The chain recombines TRBV7-2 with TRBJ2-7; 9 nucleotides agree with TRBD1. Germline V gene data show CDR1 as SGHTA and CDR2 as FQGNSA. Unmatched junction bases numbered 8, after V lost 2 bases and J lost 3 bases. CDR3 length equals 16 residues. The CDR3 DNA is TGTGCCAGCAGCTTACTCCCGCCGGGACAGGGCTACGAGCAGTACTTC. This gives the protein CASSLLPPGQGYEQYF.

This rearrangement joins TRBV7-2 to TRBJ1-5; 7 bases are shared with TRBD1. CDR1 SGHTA and CDR2 FQGNSA come from the germline V gene. V lost 4 bases, J lost 0 bases, and 9 bases stayed unmatched. The CDR3 runs to 17 residues. In nucleotides, the CDR3 is TGTGCCAGCAGCTCCCAACAGGGACAGTATAGCAATCAGCCCCAGCATTTT. Its translation is CASSSQQGQYSNQPQHF.

The rearrangement uses TRBV7-9 and TRBJ2-2, with 8 nucleotides matching TRBD1. Germline V gives CDR1 SEHNR, CDR2 FQNEAQ (reference sequence). V shed 6 bases, J shed 6 bases, and the junction held 9 bases outside the gene matches. This CDR3 region has 15 residues. Written as DNA, the CDR3 is TGTGCCAGCAGTTCCGTCCAGGGGGCTGCCGGGGAGCTGTTTTTT. Its protein is CASSSVQGAAGELFF.

A word on this clone: The same CDR3 is also encoded by other DNA sequences in this sample. This chain connects TRBV5-1 to TRBJ2-3; TRBD2 is a possible D gene (5 bases). The length of the CDR3 is 14 residues. V was shortened by 0 bases and J by 0 bases, with 5 bases between the two germline ends. Looked up from germline, CDR1 is SGHRS and CDR2 is YFSETQ. CDR3 DNA sequence: TGCGCCAGCAGCTTGGGCGGGAGCACAGATACGCAGTATTTT. Translation: CASSLGGSTDTQYF.

The chain uses TRBV14 and TRBJ1-2; 7 bases map to TRBD1. V dropped 0 bases and J dropped 0; count of bases not matched to a gene: 16. This CDR3 region has 20 residues. CDR1 and CDR2 from the germline V gene are SGHDN and FVKESK. In DNA form, the CDR3 reads TGTGCCAGCAGCCAAGATAGAGGCAGGGGGGTCCCTTTGCCTAACTATGGCTACACCTTC. Translated, it gives CASSQDRGRGVPLPNYGYTF.

The rearrangement links TRBV5-8 to TRBJ1-4, with 8 nucleotides matching TRBD1. Germline loops: CDR1 SGHTS, CDR2 YDEGEE. This CDR3 spans 16 amino acids. The trim removed 4 bases at V and 5 bases at J, leaving 10 bases unmatched. CDR3: CASSKGQGEGNEKLFF. The CDR3 nucleotides are TGTGCCAGCAGCAAAGGACAGGGCGAGGGGAATGAAAAACTGTTTTTT. Looking up the rest from reference TRBV5-8 and TRBJ1-4 gives the full variable domain: EAGVTQSPTHLIKTRGQQATLRCSPISGHTSVYWYQQALGLGLQFLLWYDEGEERNRGNFPPRFSGRQFPNYSSELNVNALELEDSALYLCASSKGQGEGNEKLFFGSGTQLSVL.

The chain links TRBV7-2 to TRBJ1-4, with 7 nucleotides matching TRBD1. Per germline, CDR1 SGHTA and CDR2 FQGNSA. The CDR3 loop spans 15 amino acids. Germline trimming cut 5 bases from V and 8 bases from J; bases unmatched to any gene: 11. CDR3: CASSPGAGTAEKLFF. The CDR3, as DNA: TGTGCCAGCAGCCCGGGGGCCGGGACAGCCGAAAAACTGTTTTTT.

The gene calls are TRBV19 and TRBJ2-5; TRBD2 might be the D (6 bases). This CDR3 spans 13 amino acids. Germline CDR1 and CDR2: LNHDA and SQIVND (reference sequence). V was trimmed by 2 bases and J by 4 bases, leaving 8 bases between them. The CDR3 DNA reads TGTGCCAGTAGTATAATGGGGGGAGAGACCCAGTACTTC. Its protein is CASSIMGGETQYF.

The V gene is TRBV10-1, the J gene TRBJ2-7; maybe TRBD1 (6 bases). Looked up from germline, CDR1 is WNHNN and CDR2 is SYGVQD (reference sequence). V gave up 5 bases and J gave up 2 bases, with 16 bases separating them. The CDR3 has 15 amino acids. The CDR3 region has the DNA TGCGCCAGCAGTCGGACAGCCATACCCACCTACGAGCAGTACTTC. Translation gives CASSRTAIPTYEQYF.

The V call is TRBV19, the J call TRBJ1-5; 10 positions match TRBD1. J was trimmed by 6 bases and V by 5 bases; bases with no gene match: 4. The CDR3 has 14 residues. Germline CDR1 LNHDA, CDR2 SQIVND (reference sequence). CDR3 DNA: TGTGCCAGTAGTCGCCGGGACAGGGGTCAGCCCCAGCATTTT. As protein: CASSRRDRGQPQHF.

This chain connects TRBV7-6 to TRBJ1-4, with 8 bases identical to TRBD1. The length of the CDR3 is 13 residues. In germline, CDR1 is SGHVS, CDR2 FNYEAQ. V was pared by 5 bases and J by 10 bases, with 6 bases of the junction left unmatched. CDR3: CASSPTGGGKLFF. The CDR3 DNA reads as TGTGCCAGCAGCCCTACAGGGGGGGGAAAACTGTTTTTT.

The chain links TRBV4-3 to TRBJ2-1; perhaps TRBD2 as D (5 bases). Germline V gene sequence: CDR1 LGHNA, CDR2 YSLEER. This CDR3 comprises 15 residues. V was cut by 5 bases and J by 0 bases, with 11 bases left in between. The CDR3 nucleotides read TGCGCCAGCAGCAAAACTAGTAACTCCTACAATGAGCAGTTCTTC. It is translated as CASSKTSNSYNEQFF.

The J gene is TRBJ2-7, the V gene TRBV4-2, with no clear D. Per the germline V gene, CDR1 is LGHNA and CDR2 is YNFKEQ. The CDR3 runs to 17 residues. With 0 bases removed from V and 2 bases from J, the gap between germline ends came to 17 bases. This CDR3 reads CASSQDIETVSTYEQYF. DNA of the CDR3: TGTGCCAGCAGCCAAGATATCGAAACAGTTTCTACCTACGAGCAGTACTTC.

This chain joins TRBV28 and TRBJ2-3; D ambiguous. This CDR3 contains 11 residues. Trimming stripped 5 bases from V and 4 bases from J, with 4 bases between. Germline assignment: CDR1 MDHEN and CDR2 SYDVKM. The CDR3, as DNA: TGTGCCAGCAGTCGGGCAGATACGCAGTATTTT. Amino acid sequence: CASSRADTQYF.

The V call is TRBV4-3, the J call TRBJ1-1; D unclear. The CDR3 runs 17 residues. CDR1 is LGHNA, CDR2 YSLEER, per germline. Between the trimmed V and J ends, which lost 4 bases and 1 base, there was a span of 19 bases. The CDR3: CASSRVGGGGRNTEAFF. The CDR3 bases are TGCGCCAGCAGCCGCGTGGGAGGAGGCGGCAGGAACACTGAAGCTTTCTTT.

The J gene is TRBJ1-1, the V gene TRBV4-1; D remains ambiguous. This CDR3 is 14 amino acids long. Germline V gene sequence: CDR1 MGHRA, CDR2 YSYEKL. Trimming pared 2 bases from V and 0 bases from J, leaving 7 bases between. The CDR3 coding sequence is TGCGCCAGCAGCCAATCGGGGTTGAACACTGAAGCTTTCTTT. This codes for CASSQSGLNTEAFF.

The V call is TRBV7-6, the J call TRBJ2-7; 8 bases line up with TRBD1. V trimming: 5 bases; J trimming: 7 bases; junction bases outside the gene matches: 13. This CDR3 spans 15 amino acids. CDR1 and CDR2 (germline): SGHVS, FNYEAQ. CDR3 protein: CASSQQGDLSEEQYF. The CDR3 nucleotides are TGTGCCAGCAGCCAACAGGGGGACTTATCGGAGGAGCAGTACTTC.

V gene TRBV9 combines with J gene TRBJ1-5, with 9 bases aligning to TRBD1. V trimming: 4 bases; J trimming: 6 bases; junction bases outside the gene matches: 8. This CDR3 spans 15 amino acids. Germline loops: CDR1 SGDLS, CDR2 YYNGEE. The CDR3 nucleotides read TGTGCCAGCAGCCCCTCCACAGGGGGCCCTCAGCCCCAGCATTTT. It translates to CASSPSTGGPQPQHF.

The chain is built from TRBV5-6 and TRBJ2-2, with 9 bases identical to TRBD1. The V segment lost 0 bases and the J segment 0 bases; nucleotides outside the gene matches: 0. Germline assignment: CDR1 SGHDT and CDR2 YYEEEE. The CDR3 consists of 16 residues. The DNA for the CDR3 is TGTGCCAGCAGCTTGGGACAGGGGGCGAACACCGGGGAGCTGTTTTTT. As protein: CASSLGQGANTGELFF.

This chain uses TRBV6-5 with TRBJ1-2; 8 bases are a match to TRBD1. Per germline, CDR1 MNHEY and CDR2 SVGAGI. The CDR3 is made up of 15 amino acids. With V trimmed by 6 bases and J by 2 bases, 8 bases remained unmatched. The CDR3 DNA follows: TGTGCCAGCAGAAGGACAGGGCCGACCAACTATGGCTACACCTTC. Translating gives CASRRTGPTNYGYTF.

The chain couples TRBV4-3 to TRBJ1-2; 10 bases are a match to TRBD1. There are 14 residues in the CDR3. CDR1 and CDR2 from the germline V gene are LGHNA and YSLEER. The V and J ends lost 5 bases and 5 bases, in that order; junction bases with no gene match: 5. CDR3 nucleotides: TGCGCCAGCAGCACCGGGACAGGGGTTTATGGCTACACCTTC. It encodes CASSTGTGVYGYTF.

The gene calls are TRBV11-2 and TRBJ2-5; TRBD2 agrees at 13 bases. There are 18 residues in the CDR3. V dropped 3 bases and J dropped 4; count of bases not matched to a gene: 11. CDR1 and CDR2 (germline): SGHAT, FQNNGV. The CDR3 DNA reads TGTGCCAGCAGCTTTGACTCCCCACTAGCGGGGGGGCGAGAGACCCAGTACTTC. It translates to CASSFDSPLAGGRETQYF.

CDR3 loop: CASSLDGGGNTIYF. For the CDR3, the DNA is TGCGCCAGCAGCTTGGACGGCGGGGGAAACACCATATATTTT. The J gene is TRBJ1-3, the V gene TRBV5-1; D uncertain. Germline CDR1 reads SGHRS; CDR2 reads YFSETQ. This CDR3 has 14 residues. V was cut by 0 bases and J by 4 bases, with 8 bases left in between. The full variable domain, rest sourced from reference TRBV5-1 and TRBJ1-3, is KAGVTQTPRYLIKTRGQQVTLSCSPISGHRSVSWYQQTPGQGLQFLFEYFSETQRNKGNFPGRFSGRQFSNSRSEMNVSTLELGDSALYLCASSLDGGGNTIYFGEGSWLTVV.

J is TRBJ2-5 and V is TRBV7-2; no reliable D call. V was clipped by 3 bases and J by 4 bases, with 18 bases between them. CDR3 length: 16 residues. Germline V lookup: CDR1 SGHTA, CDR2 FQGNSA. The CDR3 region has the DNA TGTGCCAGCAGCTTTACTTCAGGCTCCGGTCGAGAGACCCAGTACTTC. As protein: CASSFTSGSGRETQYF.

V usage is TRBV18 and J usage is TRBJ1-2; TRBD1 agrees at 9 bases. The CDR3 covers 15 residues. Germline V gene sequence: CDR1 KGHSH, CDR2 LQKENI. The trim removed 3 bases at V and 2 bases at J, leaving 4 bases unmatched. The CDR3 region is CASSPPGTGNYGYTF. As DNA, the CDR3 is TGTGCCAGCTCACCTCCCGGGACAGGGAACTATGGCTACACCTTC.

The gene calls are TRBV7-8 and TRBJ2-3, with 9 bases fitting TRBD2. CDR3 length: 15 residues. V lost 1 base to trimming and J lost 8 bases; unmatched junction nucleotides: 7. Germline V gene sequence: CDR1 SGHVS, CDR2 FQNEAQ. CDR3 in DNA: TGTGCCAGCAGCTTAGTAGCGGGGGCCCCTACTACGCAGTATTTT. Encoded protein: CASSLVAGAPTTQYF. Combining the CDR3 with reference TRBV7-8 and TRBJ2-3 gives the whole variable domain GAGVSQSPRYKVAKRGQDVALRCDPISGHVSLFWYQQALGQGPEFLTYFQNEAQLDKSGLPSDRFFAERPEGSVSTLKIQRTQQEDSAVYLCASSLVAGAPTTQYFGPGTRLTVL.